This record covers a single T cell receptor beta chain. What it recognizes is unknown. This record comes from a study of CD8+CD57+ T cells in acquired aplastic anemia. Study-wide background: Mean yield of DNA from sorted CD4+ and CD8+ cells was roughly 3.2 ug. Average CD4+ read depth in healthy donors was about 10.8 million reads. Study observations and caveats: Patients and controls shared some 30 CD8+ CDR3 sequences, highly expressed in patients. Patient and control CD8+ Simpson's diversity was not significantly different.

Germline CDR1 SNHLY, CDR2 FYNNEI. Trimming removed 7 bases from V and 7 bases from J, with 8 bases in between. The CDR3 contains 11 residues. According to the study, genomic DNA was the template for TCR beta VDJ and CDR3 profiling. A single record per CDR3 protein comes from TCRdb applying MiXCR to the reads. The sample records about 81,000 distinct CDR3 sequences, under 50% being singletons. The origin of this receptor is a human donor in good health, serving as a control. The sample taken for sequencing was sorted CD4+, CD8+, or CD8+CD57+ T cells (not recorded which) from PBMCs. J is TRBJ2-1 and V is TRBV2; D possibly uses TRBD1 or TRBD2 (5 bases each). CDR3 region: CASTWGNEQFF. The CDR3 bases are TGTGCCAGCACGTGGGGGAATGAGCAGTTCTTC.